The next 6 T cell receptor beta chains were all read from a single sample in a study of T cells in women clearing cervical HPV infection. Data came from immunoSEQ multiplex PCR; TCRdb stores just in-frame clones and leaves some out. In all, the sample yields tens of thousands of clones. The sequenced sample was blood buffy coat. The receptors come from a woman between 18 and 70 years old with a cervical HPV16 infection that either progressed to CIN3+ or cleared (not recorded which).

Concerning this clone itself: The CDR3 end lies 3 residues beyond the end of the read and is filled in from the germline J gene. The chain combines TRBV7-9 with TRBJ1-2; 7 positions match TRBD1. CDR1 SEHNR and CDR2 FQNEAQ come from the germline V gene (reference sequence). The CDR3 sequence is 13 residues long. The CDR3 bases that were read are TGTGCCAGTACGTTTGAGGGGGCGGGCGGC. Translating it yields CASTFEGAGG. In full, the CDR3 is CASTFEGAGGYTF.

As concerns this clone: With the read ending 3 residues before the CDR3 end, the germline J gene is used to fill in that end. J is TRBJ2-7 and V is TRBV7-3; 11 bases agree with TRBD2. CDR3 length: 20 amino acids. With 1 base clipped from V and 0 bases from J, the junction kept 14 bases outside the gene matches. Germline CDR1 is SGHTA and CDR2 is FQGTGA. The CDR3 here is CASSLSVRASGRTHSYEQYF. Partial CDR3 DNA: TGTGCCAGCAGCTTAAGTGTTCGGGCTAGCGGGAGGACCCACTCCTACGAG.

As for this clone: The read stops 3 residues short of the end of the CDR3; the missing end is completed from the germline J gene. The chain is built from TRBV7-6 and TRBJ1-6; tentatively, D is TRBD1 (5 bases). Germline CDR1 SGHVS, CDR2 FNYEAQ. The length of the CDR3 is 14 residues. The V end lost 3 bases, the J end lost 9 bases, and 12 bases lay between the germline ends. Here the CDR3 reads CASSLGHGGSPLHF. CDR3 DNA (partial): TGTGCCAGCAGCTTGGGGCACGGCGGTTCACCC.

About this clone: The DNA ends 3 residues before the CDR3 does, and the rest of the CDR3 is filled in from the germline J gene. V is TRBV7-2 and J is TRBJ1-4; maybe TRBD1 (5 bases). Germline V gives CDR1 SGHTA, CDR2 FQGNSA. CDR3 size: 13 residues. The CDR3 DNA, read in part, is TGTGCCAGCAGCTTGCAGGGAAGTTCACCA. Protein sequence: CASSLQGSSP. The entire CDR3 protein reads CASSLQGSSPLFF.

A note on this clone: The missing CDR3 end, 3 residues past where the read stops, is filled in from the germline J gene. The chain combines TRBV7-2 with TRBJ2-7; 8 bases map to TRBD1. This CDR3 contains 14 residues. The germline V gene encodes CDR1 SGHTA and CDR2 FQGNSA. The ends lost 7 bases at V and 4 bases at J; junction bases unmatched: 9. The CDR3 reads CASNQGASSYEQYF. The DNA read from the CDR3 is TGTGCCAGCAACCAGGGGGCCTCATCTTACGAG.

On this clone itself: Coverage ceases 3 residues before the CDR3 finishes, and the germline J gene fills in the end. The chain couples TRBV5-1 to TRBJ2-3; 9 nucleotides line up with TRBD1. The CDR3 is 20 amino acids. Germline V gene data show CDR1 as SGHRS and CDR2 as YFSETQ. V shed 0 bases, J shed 3 bases, and the junction held 17 bases outside the gene matches. The chain's CDR3 is CASSLVFRDRDYLVTDTQYF. The covered CDR3 bases are TGCGCCAGCAGCTTGGTTTTTAGGGACAGGGATTATTTGGTTACAGATACG.